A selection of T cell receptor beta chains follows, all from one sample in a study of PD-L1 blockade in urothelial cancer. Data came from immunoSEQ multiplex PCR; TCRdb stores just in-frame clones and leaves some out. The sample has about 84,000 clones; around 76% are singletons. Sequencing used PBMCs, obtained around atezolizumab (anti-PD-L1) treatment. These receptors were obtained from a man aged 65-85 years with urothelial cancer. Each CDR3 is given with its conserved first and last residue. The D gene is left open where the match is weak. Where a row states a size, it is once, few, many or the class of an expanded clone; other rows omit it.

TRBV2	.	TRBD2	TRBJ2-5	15	TGTGCCAGCAGTGGACGCGATAGCGGGGGAAAGACCCAGTACTTC	CASSGRDSGGKTQYF
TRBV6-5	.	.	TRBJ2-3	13	TGTGCCAGCAGTTACTCGGGACTAGATACGCAGTATTTT	CASSYSGLDTQYF
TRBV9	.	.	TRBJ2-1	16	TGTGCCAGCAGCTCCTGGGGTCAGGGGGGTTACAATGAGCAGTTCTTC	CASSSWGQGGYNEQFF
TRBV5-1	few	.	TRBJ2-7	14	TGCGCCAGCAGCTCGGGAGGGACAGGGAACGAGCAGTACTTC	CASSSGGTGNEQYF
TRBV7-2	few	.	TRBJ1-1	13	TGTGCCAGCAGCCCGCGCCCCAACACTGAAGCTTTCTTT	CASSPRPNTEAFF
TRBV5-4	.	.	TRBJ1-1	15	TGTGCCAGCAGCTTGTGGGGAGGAGGGAACACTGAAGCTTTCTTT	CASSLWGGGNTEAFF
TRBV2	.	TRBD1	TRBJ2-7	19	TGTGCCAGCAGCCTTCCCGGGACAGTTTCCGCCCCAAACTCCTACGAGCAGTACTTC	CASSLPGTVSAPNSYEQYF
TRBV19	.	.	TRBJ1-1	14	TGTGCCAGTAGTGCCAGGGAAGGGAACACTGAAGCTTTCTTT	CASSAREGNTEAFF
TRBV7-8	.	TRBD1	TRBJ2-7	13	TGTGCCAGCAGCAGACAGGGTGCGGCCGAGCAGTACTTC	CASSRQGAAEQYF
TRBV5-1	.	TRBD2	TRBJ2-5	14	TGCGCCAGCAGCGAACCGGGACTAGCGGGGGGTCAGTACTTC	CASSEPGLAGGQYF
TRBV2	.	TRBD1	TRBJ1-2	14	TGTGCCAGCATTACCGGACAGGGCTTATATGGCTACACCTTC	CASITGQGLYGYTF
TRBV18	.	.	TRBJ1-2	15	TGTGCCAGCTCACCTCTGAATGGCCCTAACAGTGGCTACACCTTC	CASSPLNGPNSGYTF
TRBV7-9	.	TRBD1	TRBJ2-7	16	TGTGCCAGCAGCCCCTGGATAGGGGACAGGGGGACCGAGCAGTACTTC	CASSPWIGDRGTEQYF
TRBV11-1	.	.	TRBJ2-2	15	TGTGCCAGCAGCGCGGGACAGACGAACACCGGGGAGCTGTTTTTT	CASSAGQTNTGELFF
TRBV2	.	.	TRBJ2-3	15	TGTGCCAGCGGGGGGTCTACCCTAGGCACAGATACGCAGTATTTT	CASGGSTLGTDTQYF
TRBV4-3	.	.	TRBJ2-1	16	TGCGCCAGCAGCCCTGAGGGGGAGGGGAAAAACAATGAGCAGTTCTTC	CASSPEGEGKNNEQFF
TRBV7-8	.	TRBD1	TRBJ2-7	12	TGTGCCAGCAGCTTGGACAGGGACTTGCAGTACTTC	CASSLDRDLQYF
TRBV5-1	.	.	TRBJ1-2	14	TGCGCCAGCAGCTTGGACAGGGCTGGCTATGGCTACACCTTC	CASSLDRAGYGYTF
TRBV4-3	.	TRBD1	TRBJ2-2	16	TGCGCCAGCAGCCAACCGGACAGGGGGCTCACCGGGGAGCTGTTTTTT	CASSQPDRGLTGELFF
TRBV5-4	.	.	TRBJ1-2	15	TGTGCCAGCAGCTTGGGCGGCAGGGCTGGAGGGGGCTACACCTTC	CASSLGGRAGGGYTF
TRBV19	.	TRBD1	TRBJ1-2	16	TGTGCCAGTAGTCCCCGGACCGGACAGGGGGCCTATGGCTACACCTTC	CASSPRTGQGAYGYTF
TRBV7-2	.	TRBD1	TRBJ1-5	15	TGTGCCAGCAGCTTAGCCCAGGGGGCAAATCAGCCCCAGCATTTT	CASSLAQGANQPQHF
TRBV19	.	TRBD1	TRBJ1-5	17	TGTGCCAGTAGTATAGGAAGGGACAGTTCGGGCAATCAGCCCCAGCATTTT	CASSIGRDSSGNQPQHF
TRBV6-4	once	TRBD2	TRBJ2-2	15	TGTGCCAGCAGATCCGCCAGCGGGGGGGCCGGGGAGCTGTTTTTT	CASRSASGGAGELFF
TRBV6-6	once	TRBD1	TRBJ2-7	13	TGTGCCAGCAGGGGACAGGTTACCTACGAGCAGTACTTC	CASRGQVTYEQYF
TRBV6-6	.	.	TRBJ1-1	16	TGTGCCAGCAGCCAACGTCCCCACACAAAGAACACTGAAGCTTTCTTT	CASSQRPHTKNTEAFF
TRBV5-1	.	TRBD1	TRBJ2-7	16	TGCGCCAGCAGCTCGAGCCCGGACAGGGGGACCTACGAGCAGTACTTC	CASSSSPDRGTYEQYF
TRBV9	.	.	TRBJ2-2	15	TGTGCCAGCAGCGCGACAGGACTTAACACCGGGGAGCTGTTTTTT	CASSATGLNTGELFF
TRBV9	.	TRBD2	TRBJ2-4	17	TGTGCCAGCAGCGTAGATCCCTCGACTAGCGGGAAAAACATTCAGTACTTC	CASSVDPSTSGKNIQYF
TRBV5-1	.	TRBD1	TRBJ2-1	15	TGCGCCAGCAGCTTGGGACAGGGGCCCTACAATGAGCAGTTCTTC	CASSLGQGPYNEQFF
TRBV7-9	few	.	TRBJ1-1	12	TGTGCCAGCAGCACAGTGAACACTGAAGCTTTCTTT	CASSTVNTEAFF
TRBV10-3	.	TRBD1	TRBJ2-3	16	TGTGCCATCAGTACTAGGGACAGGGGTGGCACAGATACGCAGTATTTT	CAISTRDRGGTDTQYF
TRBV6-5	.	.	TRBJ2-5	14	TGTGCCAGCAGACTAGGGTGGAGCCAAGAGACCCAGTACTTC	CASRLGWSQETQYF
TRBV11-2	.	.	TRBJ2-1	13	TGTGCCAGCAGCCGCGACAGGAACAATGAGCAGTTCTTC	CASSRDRNNEQFF
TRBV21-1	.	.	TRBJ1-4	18	TGTGCCAGCAGCAAAAATCTGGTTAGGAGAGTCGGAATTGAAAAACTGTTTTTT	CASSKNLVRRVGIEKLFF
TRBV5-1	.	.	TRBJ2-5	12	TGCGCCAGCAGCCGGTTCCGAGAGACCCAGTACTTC	CASSRFRETQYF
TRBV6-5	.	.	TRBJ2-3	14	TGTGCCAGCAGTTACGGCCTAGGACAAGATACGCAGTATTTT	CASSYGLGQDTQYF
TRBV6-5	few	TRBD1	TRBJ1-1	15	TGTGCCAGCAGTCTGGACAGGGGTATGAACACTGAAGCTTTCTTT	CASSLDRGMNTEAFF
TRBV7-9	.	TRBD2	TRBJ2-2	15	TGTGCCAGCAGCTTAGGACTAGCCAACACCGGGGAGCTGTTTTTT	CASSLGLANTGELFF
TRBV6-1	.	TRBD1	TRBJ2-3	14	TGTGCCAGCAGATATGACAGGGGTACAGATACGCAGTATTTT	CASRYDRGTDTQYF
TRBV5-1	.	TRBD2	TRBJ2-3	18	TGCGCCAGCAGCCGTATTGCGGGGGGAACCGGGAGCACAGATACGCAGTATTTT	CASSRIAGGTGSTDTQYF
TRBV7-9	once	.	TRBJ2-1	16	TGTGCCAGCAGCTTAGCGCGACTTCTTGACCGCAATGAGCAGTTCTTC	CASSLARLLDRNEQFF
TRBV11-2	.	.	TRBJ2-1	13	TGTGCCAGCAGCTCGGGAGCAAACAATGAGCAGTTCTTC	CASSSGANNEQFF
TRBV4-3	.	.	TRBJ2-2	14	TGCGCCAGCAGCCAAAACCTAGGCACCGGGGAGCTGTTTTTT	CASSQNLGTGELFF